The count of the clone carrying this T cell receptor beta chain is one. Its antigen remains unknown. This sample was included in a study of blood T cells in healthy people across ages. Notes on the study in general: Per million T cells, TCR beta diversity dropped about linearly as age rose.

A second PCR of roughly 7 to 11 cycles used a sample-barcoded 5' primer and a J-beta primer mix. TCRdb fed the 5' RACE reads into MiXCR, producing one record per CDR3 protein. This sample carries about 1,400,000 distinct CDR3 sequences, 59% of them seen once, and the ten largest clones take 6.5% to 8.5%. V was clipped by 0 bases and J by 6 bases, with 14 bases between them. Germline CDR1 is LGHNA and CDR2 is YNFKEQ. CDR3 length: 16 residues. This receptor was obtained from a man between 18 and 35 years old in good health. The sequenced sample consisted of blood. This chain connects TRBV4-2 to TRBJ2-2; D is perhaps TRBD2 (5 bases). The CDR3 loop reads CASSQEGSSFPGELFF. The DNA of the CDR3 is TGTGCCAGCAGCCAAGAGGGGTCTAGCTTCCCCGGGGAGCTGTTTTTT.